Listed here is a single T cell receptor beta chain. Its specificity is not known. The record originates from a study of Ad26.COV2.S vaccination and SARS-CoV-2 variants. Study background: Administration of Ad26.COV2.S was intramuscular, either once or twice 56 days apart.

General study findings and limits: The TCR-based breadth and depth measures might underestimate overall T cell responses. Researchers reported similar non-spike TCR breadth in vaccine and placebo recipients.

Indicated treatment: roughly 18 received Ad26.COV2.S at low or high dose, single or two shots; roughly 5 received placebo; per-sample allocation not given. Day 63 after the first vaccine or placebo injection was the time point for sampling. Donation came from an adult in Boston who was aged 18-55 years. Sequencing was performed with immunoSEQ multiplex PCR; in TCRdb, only in-frame clones are kept and a portion is missing. The sample yields roughly 510,000 clones, roughly 85% seen once. The receptor was derived from a person between 18 and 65 years old who received the Ad26.COV2.S COVID-19 vaccine or a placebo. The sample was peripheral blood, taken in a trial of Ad26.COV2.S vaccine versus placebo.

CDR3 sequence reads: CASSYSRALNNNQPQHF. The CDR3 nucleotides are TGTGCCAGCAGTTACTCGAGGGCTCTTAATAATAATCAGCCCCAGCATTTT. This chain joins TRBV6-7 and TRBJ1-5; no firm D call. TRBV6-7 qualifies as an ORF whose function is uncertain. The germline V and J ends were trimmed by 0 bases and 4 bases, with 16 bases remaining between them. The CDR3 totals 17 residues.